Presented here are 29 T cell receptor beta chains from one specimen sequenced in a study of molecular identifiers for immune sequencing clone quantification. TCRdb used MiXCR to reprocess the PCR reads, holding one entry per CDR3 protein. The sample holds approximately 10,000 distinct CDR3 sequences; approximately 19% are singletons and the top ten take approximately 1.5%. Sequences were obtained from naive CD8+ T cells from blood, with Jurkat cell RNA spiked in. Subset defined: FACS-sorted CD8+CD4-CCR7+CD45RA+ naive T cells. The receptors stem from a human donor in good health. Some libraries in this study had Jurkat cell RNA spiked in.

By frequency in the sample, this clonotype is medium-sized. The genes are TRBV7-9 and TRBJ2-3, with D perhaps given as TRBD1 or TRBD2 (5 bases each). The germline V gene has CDR1 SEHNR and CDR2 FQNEAQ (reference sequence). The CDR3 totals 16 residues. The V end was cut by 2 bases, the J end by 2 bases, with 14 bases between. The CDR3 loop reads CASSLTSGPPTDTQYF. The CDR3 DNA is TGTGCCAGCAGCTTAACGTCGGGGCCCCCCACAGATACGCAGTATTTT.

By share, this clonotype ranks as medium-sized. V and J are TRBV4-2 and TRBJ1-1; D not resolved. The CDR3 extends over 17 amino acids. Germline assignment: CDR1 LGHNA and CDR2 YNFKEQ. Trimming removed 1 base from V and 1 base from J, with 16 bases in between. The CDR3 DNA reads as TGTGCCAGCAGCCAAGCGGGGTTCCCGAATGGGAACACTGAAGCTTTCTTT. This encodes CASSQAGFPNGNTEAFF.

J is TRBJ2-5 and V is TRBV7-9; 9 bases map to TRBD2. CDR3 size: 17 residues. Germline V lookup: CDR1 SEHNR, CDR2 FQNEAQ (reference sequence). V was pared by 5 bases and J by 1 base, with 11 bases of the junction left unmatched. This chain's CDR3 is CASSDRPGGRAQETQYF. The DNA of the CDR3 is TGTGCCAGCAGCGACAGGCCCGGCGGGAGGGCCCAAGAGACCCAGTACTTC.

This clonotype is labeled medium-sized. The V call is TRBV30, the J call TRBJ2-7, with D maybe TRBD2 (6 bases). The CDR3 contains 16 residues. V lost 1 base to trimming and J lost 5 bases, with 21 bases between them. CDR1 and CDR2 (germline): GTSNPN, SVGIG (reference sequence). The CDR3 protein is CAWSAAGTPLGHEQYF. The CDR3 DNA reads TGTGCCTGGAGTGCAGCCGGGACTCCACTAGGTCACGAGCAGTACTTC. Supplemented by reference TRBV30 and TRBJ2-7, the full variable domain reads SQTIHQWPATLVQPVGSPLSLECTVEGTSNPNLYWYRQAAGRGLQLLFYSVGIGQISSEVPQNLSASRPQDRQFILSSKKLLLSDSGFYLCAWSAAGTPLGHEQYFGPGTRLTVT.

Many counts were recorded for this clonotype. The chain links TRBV20-1 to TRBJ2-7, with 10 bases aligning to TRBD2. V lost 3 bases, J lost 5 bases, and 4 bases stayed unmatched. CDR3 length: 13 amino acids. CDR1 is DFQATT, CDR2 SNEGSKA, per germline (reference sequence). CDR3 DNA: TGCAGTGCTAGGACTAGCGGGCCCCACGAGCAGTACTTC. Translated: CSARTSGPHEQYF.

With respect to this clonotype: This may stem from a read error, because a much larger clone lies one nucleotide away. The CDR3 nucleotides read TGTGCCAGCAGCGAGACAGTGGCCGTCTACGAGCAGTTCTTC. As protein: CASSETVAVYEQFF. The chain carries TRBV7-9 and TRBJ2-7; TRBD1 might be the D (5 bases). The DNA end is a closer match to TRBJ2-1, so the J assignment may be wrong. CDR1 and CDR2 (germline): SEHNR, FQNEAQ (reference sequence). The CDR3 loop spans 14 amino acids.

The chain carries TRBV4-1 and TRBJ2-7; 7 nucleotides agree with TRBD1. The CDR3 has 15 amino acids. V trimming: 5 bases; J trimming: 2 bases; junction bases outside the gene matches: 9. CDR1 is MGHRA and CDR2 is YSYEKL in the germline V gene. The CDR3 loop reads CASSVGDSFPYEQYF. CDR3 nucleotide sequence: TGCGCCAGCAGCGTAGGGGACAGCTTCCCCTACGAGCAGTACTTC.

By frequency in the sample, this clonotype is medium-sized. J is TRBJ1-1 and V is TRBV6-2 or TRBV6-3, with D hard to call. Trimming cost V 0 bases and J 1 base, with 6 bases left between them. Germline lookup yields CDR1 MNHEY and CDR2 SVGEGT. This CDR3 contains 14 residues. This CDR3 is CASSYSRANTEAFF. DNA for the CDR3: TGTGCCAGCAGTTACTCGAGAGCGAACACTGAAGCTTTCTTT.

This clonotype was seen at least ten times. The chain uses TRBV25-1 and TRBJ2-2; 7 nucleotides agree with TRBD2. There are 17 residues in the CDR3. Germline CDR1 and CDR2: MGHDK and SYGVNS. J was trimmed by 1 base and V by 6 bases; bases with no gene match: 11. In DNA form, the CDR3 reads TGTGCCAGCAGGGATGGCGGGAGATGGGGGAACACCGGGGAGCTGTTTTTT. It specifies CASRDGGRWGNTGELFF.

Only a few counts were recorded for this clonotype. A much larger clone differs from this one at a single base, so this may be a read error. This chain links TRBV3-1 with TRBJ2-5, with a possible D match to TRBD2 (5 bases). The germline gives CDR1 LGHDT, CDR2 YNNKEL (reference sequence). The CDR3 runs 17 residues. CDR3 bases: TGTGCCGGCAGCCAAAGTTTTGCTGGGCTCAGCGGAGAGACCCAGTACTTC. Protein sequence: CAGSQSFAGLSGETQYF.

In its sample, this clonotype is medium-sized (0.01 to 0.1%). The J gene is TRBJ2-4, the V gene TRBV20-1, with 12 bases aligning to TRBD2. This CDR3 spans 17 amino acids. Germline lookup yields CDR1 DFQATT and CDR2 SNEGSKA (reference sequence). The ends lost 3 bases at V and 0 bases at J; junction bases unmatched: 6. The CDR3 nucleotides are TGCAGTGCTAGCAGGACTAGCGGGGAACTAGCCAAAAACATTCAGTACTTC. Its translation is CSASRTSGELAKNIQYF.

This clonotype was seen just once. This may stem from a read error, because a much larger clone lies one nucleotide away. The chain uses TRBV30 and TRBJ2-3; D assignment may be TRBD1 or TRBD2 (5 bases each). Germline CDR1 is GTSNPN and CDR2 is SVGIG (reference sequence). This CDR3 has 13 amino acids. The CDR3, as DNA: TGTGCCTGGGGTGTATATGGGGGAGATACGCAGTATTTT. Residues: CAWGVYGGDTQYF.

This clonotype occurred many times. V gene TRBV7-9 combines with J gene TRBJ1-1; TRBD1 might be the D (5 bases). The V gene lost 8 bases and the J gene lost 0 bases, with 16 bases spanning the gap. The germline CDR1 and CDR2 sequences are SEHNR and FQNEAQ (reference sequence). The CDR3 is 15 residues long. The CDR3 protein is CASLNPGPMNTEAFF. The DNA for the CDR3 is TGTGCCAGCTTAAACCCGGGACCGATGAACACTGAAGCTTTCTTT.

This clonotype was counted ten times or more. The chain couples TRBV15 to TRBJ1-2; 8 bases are shared with TRBD1. The CDR3 totals 14 residues. Losses at the gene ends were 2 bases for V and 8 bases for J; bases not matched to a gene: 7. CDR1 LNHNV and CDR2 YYDKDF come from the germline V gene (reference sequence). CDR3 residues: CATSRRSGGGGYTF. CDR3 sequence (DNA): TGTGCCACCAGCAGAAGGTCAGGGGGCGGCGGCTACACCTTC.

CDR3 residues: CASSVEGLAGNEQFF. CDR3 sequence (DNA): TGTGCCAGCAGCGTAGAGGGCCTCGCGGGCAATGAGCAGTTCTTC. J is TRBJ2-1 and V is TRBV9; a possible D gene is TRBD2 (5 bases). V lost 0 bases and J 6 bases, leaving 13 bases between the germline ends. Per germline, CDR1 SGDLS and CDR2 YYNGEE. This CDR3 has 15 residues.

This clonotype was detected ten times or more. The gene calls are TRBV27 and TRBJ2-7; D is unresolved. The CDR3 length is 10 residues. V gave up 8 bases and J gave up 7 bases, with 9 bases separating them. Germline CDR1 and CDR2: MNHEY and SMNVEV (reference sequence). The CDR3 bases are TGTGCCAGCGGTCCTTTGGAGCAGTACTTC. Its protein is CASGPLEQYF.

The table lists this clonotype with a few counts. The chain employs TRBV27 and TRBJ2-7; TRBD1 aligns across 7 bases. Germline lookup yields CDR1 MNHEY and CDR2 SMNVEV (reference sequence). V lost 2 bases and J lost 3; bases outside the gene matches: 4. CDR3 length: 14 amino acids. CDR3 in amino acids: CASSLKGQSYEQYF. CDR3 nucleotide sequence: TGTGCCAGCAGTTTAAAGGGACAGAGCTACGAGCAGTACTTC.

This clonotype was seen more than once but under ten times. The genes are TRBV19 and TRBJ1-1; maybe TRBD1 (6 bases). V lost 3 bases, J lost 2 bases, and 10 bases lay in between. The CDR3 loop spans 14 amino acids. The V gene's germline CDR1 is LNHDA and CDR2 SQIVND (reference sequence). CDR3 DNA: TGTGCCAGTAGTATCGGGGGCCCTAACACTGAAGCTTTCTTT. Encoded protein: CASSIGGPNTEAFF.

The rearrangement links TRBV7-2 to TRBJ2-7; TRBD2 aligns across 12 bases. CDR1 and CDR2 (germline): SGHTA, FQGNSA. The length of the CDR3 is 16 residues. Trimming took 4 bases from V and 2 from J; bases not matched to a gene: 6. The CDR3: CASSSETSGSAYEQYF. The CDR3, as DNA: TGTGCCAGCAGCTCAGAGACTAGCGGGAGCGCCTACGAGCAGTACTTC.

This clonotype has more than one count but fewer than ten. This sequence joins TRBV5-6 and TRBJ1-1; 12 positions match TRBD1. The germline V gene encodes CDR1 SGHDT and CDR2 YYEEEE. Trimming took 2 bases from V and 12 from J; bases not matched to a gene: 14. The CDR3 sequence is 16 residues long. The CDR3: CASSFPPGTGGRSTFF. Written as DNA, the CDR3 is TGTGCCAGCAGCTTTCCACCCGGGACAGGGGGCCGGAGCACTTTCTTT.

A note on this clonotype: This could be a read error, since a much larger clone is one nucleotide away. The gene calls are TRBV7-9 and TRBJ2-3; weak D call: TRBD1 (6 bases). This CDR3 contains 15 residues. Germline CDR1 reads SEHNR; CDR2 reads FQNEAQ (reference sequence). CDR3 in amino acids: CASSLVSAGANTRYF. The DNA of the CDR3 is TGTGCCAGCAGCTTAGTCAGTGCAGGGGCCAATACGCGGTATTTT.

The sample holds many counts of this clonotype. The J gene is TRBJ2-7, the V gene TRBV2; D gene ambiguous. Trimming removed 1 base at V and 5 bases at J, with 9 bases between. In germline, CDR1 is SNHLY, CDR2 FYNNEI. This CDR3 has 13 residues. CDR3 amino acids: CASSEVRLHEQYF. The CDR3 DNA follows: TGTGCCAGCAGTGAAGTAAGGCTCCACGAGCAGTACTTC.

In its sample, this clonotype ranks as medium-sized. The CDR3 sequence is CASSKTVAAIETQYF. The CDR3 DNA reads as TGTGCCAGCAGCAAAACAGTAGCGGCAATAGAGACCCAGTACTTC. The chain joins TRBV21-1 to TRBJ2-5; the tabulated D call, TRBD2, remains unverified against the DNA. TRBV21-1 is a pseudogene segment. CDR3 length: 15 residues.

By sample fraction, this clonotype is medium-sized (0.01 to 0.1%). The chain is built from TRBV5-1 and TRBJ1-1; 10 positions agree with TRBD1. The CDR3 extends over 16 amino acids. V was clipped by 4 bases and J by 4 bases; unmatched bases: 10. Germline CDR1 and CDR2: SGHRS and YFSETQ. CDR3: CASSQGDRGSSTEAFF. The CDR3 nucleotides read TGCGCCAGCAGCCAGGGGGACAGGGGTTCGAGCACTGAAGCTTTCTTT.

This clonotype rates as medium-sized. The V call is TRBV7-9, the J call TRBJ2-7, with TRBD1 matching over 8 bases. Germline trimming cut 5 bases from V and 0 bases from J; bases unmatched to any gene: 6. Per the germline V gene, CDR1 is SEHNR and CDR2 is FQNEAQ (reference sequence). The CDR3 contains 15 residues. The CDR3 protein is CASSPRTGRSYEQYF. The CDR3 DNA follows: TGTGCCAGCAGCCCCCGGACAGGGCGCTCCTACGAGCAGTACTTC.

This clonotype rates as medium-sized (0.01 to 0.1%). The chain joins TRBV27 to TRBJ2-4, with 10 bases lining up with TRBD2. Per germline, CDR1 MNHEY and CDR2 SMNVEV (reference sequence). J gave up 5 bases and V 6 bases, and 7 bases lay outside the gene matches. The CDR3 spans 15 residues. The chain's CDR3 is CASSPGLAVQNIQYF. The CDR3 nucleotides are TGTGCCAGCAGCCCCGGACTAGCGGTACAAAACATTCAGTACTTC.

As for this clonotype: Possible read error: a much larger clone is one base away. The CDR3 protein is CASSFYGGEGYEQYF. In DNA, the CDR3 is TGTGCCAGCAGCTTCTACGGGGGAGAAGGCTACGAGCAGTACTTC. The chain employs TRBV7-2 and TRBJ2-7; D possibly corresponds to TRBD2 (6 bases). Trimming took off 3 bases at V and 3 bases at J, with 15 bases between the two ends. This CDR3 has 15 residues. CDR1 and CDR2 from the germline V gene are SGHTA and FQGNSA.

This clonotype is medium-sized. V usage is TRBV3-1 and J usage is TRBJ2-6; TRBD1 matches at 7 bases. CDR3 length equals 17 residues. With V trimmed by 5 bases and J by 0 bases, 7 bases remained unmatched. Looked up from germline, CDR1 is LGHDT and CDR2 is YNNKEL (reference sequence). This chain's CDR3 is CASSSGTADSGANVLTF. The CDR3 DNA reads as TGTGCCAGCAGCTCCGGGACAGCAGACTCTGGGGCCAACGTCCTGACTTTC. Drawing the rest from reference TRBV3-1 and TRBJ2-6, the complete variable domain is DTAVSQTPKYLVTQMGNDKSIKCEQNLGHDTMYWYKQDSKKFLKIMFSYNNKELIINETVPNRFSPKSPDKAHLNLHINSLELGDSAVYFCASSSGTADSGANVLTFGAGSRLTVL.

Regarding this clonotype: This may stem from a read error, because a much larger clone lies one nucleotide away. CDR3 sequence (DNA): TGTGCCAGTAGTATACTAGGCGACACAGATACGCAGTATTTT. It is translated as CASSILGDTDTQYF. The V call is TRBV19, the J call TRBJ2-3; D call uncertain. V lost 2 bases to trimming and J lost 2 bases, with 8 bases between them. Germline V gene sequence: CDR1 LNHDA, CDR2 SQIVND (reference sequence). There are 14 residues in the CDR3.